The rows below give T cell receptor beta chains drawn from one sample of a study of T cell responses to AZD1222 COVID-19 vaccine. Data came from immunoSEQ multiplex PCR; TCRdb stores just in-frame clones and leaves some out. The sample lists some 170,000 clones, 70% to 90% occurring once. Source: peripheral blood, taken on day 0 of AZD1222 vaccination. The origin of the receptors is an adult in good health. CDR3s include the opening cysteine and the closing phenylalanine or tryptophan. A D gene is named only where the DNA matches it firmly. The size of a clone is reported for some rows only, either as once, few or many, or as a class for expanded clones.

j_gene,d_gene,len,abundance,v_gene,CDR3nt,CDR3aa
TRBJ2-3,.,15,.,TRBV5-8,TGTGCCAGCAGCTTGGGCAGGAGGGGCACAGATACGCAGTATTTT,CASSLGRRGTDTQYF
TRBJ1-2,.,16,.,TRBV24-1,TGTGCCACCAGTGATTCCGAAATTGGACATCCCTATGGCTACACCTTC,CATSDSEIGHPYGYTF
TRBJ1-2,TRBD1,14,once,TRBV28,TGTGCCAGCACCAGACAGGGGAGGATAGATGGCTACACCTTC,CASTRQGRIDGYTF
TRBJ1-5,.,14,.,TRBV28,TGTGCCAGCAGTCGCAGGGCTGGCAATCAGCCCCAGCATTTT,CASSRRAGNQPQHF
TRBJ1-5,TRBD1,15,few,TRBV7-2,TGTGCCAGCAGCCCGGGACAGGGGAAAAATCAGCCCCAGCATTTT,CASSPGQGKNQPQHF
TRBJ2-1,.,14,.,TRBV28,TGTGCCAGCAGTCCGGCCGGGACCTTCAATGAGCAGTTCTTC,CASSPAGTFNEQFF
TRBJ1-1,.,15,once,TRBV7-2,TGTGCCAGCAGCTTAGTTGCAGCCATGAACACTGAAGCTTTCTTT,CASSLVAAMNTEAFF
TRBJ1-1,.,13,.,TRBV3-1/TRBV3-2,TGTGCCAGCAGCCGGGACGGGAACACTGAAGCTTTCTTT,CASSRDGNTEAFF
TRBJ2-2,.,12,.,TRBV18,TGTGCCAGCTCACCACCCAGGGGGGAGCTGTTTTTT,CASSPPRGELFF
TRBJ2-2,.,14,.,TRBV6-5,TGTGCCAGCATCTCGGAGGGGAACACCGGGGAGCTGTTTTTT,CASISEGNTGELFF
TRBJ1-1,.,14,once,TRBV5-4,TGTGCCAGCAGCTTGGCCGGGGTCAGCACTGAAGCTTTCTTT,CASSLAGVSTEAFF
TRBJ2-1,TRBD1,16,.,TRBV4-3,TGCGCCAGCAGCCAACCTCCGGGACAGGGGGTCAATGAGCAGTTCTTC,CASSQPPGQGVNEQFF
TRBJ1-6,.,14,many,TRBV24-1,TGTGCCACCAGTGCGGCAGGATATAATTCACCCCTCCACTTT,CATSAAGYNSPLHF
TRBJ2-5,.,13,.,TRBV6-5,TGTGCCAGCACGGGGGGCGGGAAGGGGACCCAGTACTTC,CASTGGGKGTQYF
TRBJ1-5,.,15,.,TRBV27,TGTGCCAGCAGTTTATGGGGGACAAGCAATCAGCCCCAGCATTTT,CASSLWGTSNQPQHF
TRBJ2-3,TRBD2,15,.,TRBV30,TGTGCCTGGAGCCTAGGACTAGCGCTGCCAGATACGCAGTATTTT,CAWSLGLALPDTQYF
TRBJ1-2,.,11,.,TRBV29-1,TGCAGCGCCGAAGAGGGGTACGGCTACACCTTC,CSAEEGYGYTF
TRBJ1-2,.,15,.,TRBV5-1,TGCGCCAGCAGCTTGGCCGTCGTCTCGGGCTATGGCTACACCTTC,CASSLAVVSGYGYTF
TRBJ1-2,TRBD1,16,.,TRBV7-8,TGTGCCAGCAGCTCGACAGGGGGCAGCGGTAACTATGGCTACACCTTC,CASSSTGGSGNYGYTF
TRBJ1-1,.,15,.,TRBV5-1,TGCGCCAGCAGCTTGGTGGACGGGACTGGAACTGAAGCTTTCTTT,CASSLVDGTGTEAFF
TRBJ1-1,.,15,few,TRBV6-5,TGTGCCAGCAGTTACTCGAGGTTCGGGGACACTGAAGCTTTCTTT,CASSYSRFGDTEAFF
TRBJ2-5,.,12,.,TRBV16,TGTGCCAGCAGCCAATGGAAAGAGACCCAGTACTTC,CASSQWKETQYF
TRBJ1-5,.,15,.,TRBV6-6,TGTGCCAGCACCCAAGACCGAGGGAGCCATCAGCCCCAGCATTTT,CASTQDRGSHQPQHF
TRBJ1-6,.,15,.,TRBV6-5,TGTGCCAGCAGGGACCGTGGCTCCTATAATTCACCCCTCCACTTT,CASRDRGSYNSPLHF
TRBJ1-5,.,13,.,TRBV12-3/TRBV12-4,TGTGCCAGCAGATCAGGGGCCGGGCAGCCCCAGCATTTT,CASRSGAGQPQHF
TRBJ2-1,TRBD2,16,.,TRBV5-4,TGTGCCAGCAGGGCGGGACTAGCGGGAGTTATGGGTGAGCAGTTCTTC,CASRAGLAGVMGEQFF
TRBJ1-2,.,14,.,TRBV14,TGTGCCAGCAGCCAACAAGGGACGGGCTATGGCTACACCTTC,CASSQQGTGYGYTF
TRBJ2-4,.,12,.,TRBV18,TGTGCCAGCTCTCCCCAGGAAAACATTCAGTACTTC,CASSPQENIQYF
TRBJ2-3,.,14,.,TRBV29-1,TGCAGCGTCCGATCTTGGCTTGGCACAGATACGCAGTATTTT,CSVRSWLGTDTQYF
TRBJ2-2,TRBD2,15,.,TRBV5-1,TGCGCCAGCAGCCCGGGACTAGCGGGTACCGGGGAGCTGTTTTTT,CASSPGLAGTGELFF
TRBJ1-2,.,14,once,TRBV24-1,TGTGCCACCAGTGACGTCAGCCGTTTCTATGGCTACACCTTC,CATSDVSRFYGYTF
TRBJ1-5,TRBD1,16,.,TRBV4-2,TGTGCCAGCAGCCAAGGAGACAGGGCAGGCAATCAGCCCCAGCATTTT,CASSQGDRAGNQPQHF
TRBJ2-2,.,15,.,TRBV27,TGTGCCAGCAGTCGGGGAGGAGCGAACACCGGGGAGCTGTTTTTT,CASSRGGANTGELFF
TRBJ2-7,.,13,.,TRBV6-5,TGTGCCAGCAGACCCGGGACTCTCAACGAGCAGTACTTC,CASRPGTLNEQYF
TRBJ1-5,.,12,.,TRBV12-3/TRBV12-4,TGTGCCAGCAGCCAAAATAATCAGCCCCAGCATTTT,CASSQNNQPQHF
TRBJ2-4,TRBD2,13,.,TRBV12-3/TRBV12-4,TGTGCCAGCATGGGGGGGGCCAAAAACATTCAGTACTTC,CASMGGAKNIQYF
TRBJ2-7,TRBD2,14,few,TRBV20-1,TGCAGTGCTAGTTTCCTAGCGGGATCTGGTGAGCAGTACTTC,CSASFLAGSGEQYF